A single sample is the source of the 23 T cell receptor beta chains below, sequenced in a study of CD8 T cells in Susac syndrome. When the RNA was reverse transcribed, random hexamers were used with an input of roughly 0.45 to 1 ug. MiXCR, run by TCRdb on the immunoSEQ multiplex PCR reads, gives a single entry per CDR3 protein. The profile shows a few hundred thousand distinct CDR3 sequences, roughly 92% of them singletons. Sample: CD8+ T cells from PBMCs. The receptors derive from a human donor with multiple sclerosis.

The chain recombines TRBV2 with TRBJ2-5, with 10 bases aligning to TRBD2. This CDR3 spans 14 amino acids. The V segment lost 5 bases and the J segment 5 bases; nucleotides outside the gene matches: 5. CDR1 is SNHLY, CDR2 FYNNEI, per germline. CDR3 sequence reads: CASSPSGGLETQYF. CDR3 in DNA: TGTGCCAGCAGTCCTAGCGGGGGCCTTGAGACCCAGTACTTC. Full variable domain (missing parts from reference TRBV2 and TRBJ2-5): EPEVTQTPSHQVTQMGQEVILRCVPISNHLYFYWYRQILGQKVEFLVSFYNNEISEKSEIFDDQFSVERPDGSNFTLKIRSTKLEDSAMYFCASSPSGGLETQYFGPGTRLLVL.

This chain uses TRBV30 with TRBJ2-3; perhaps D is TRBD1 or TRBD2 (5 bases each). The CDR3 runs to 16 residues. Looked up from germline, CDR1 is GTSNPN and CDR2 is SVGIG (reference sequence). Between the trimmed V and J ends, which lost 1 base and 3 bases, there was a span of 17 bases. The CDR3 DNA follows: TGTGCCTGGAGTGGCCGGGTGTTGGGGGAGACAGATACGCAGTATTTT. Translating it yields CAWSGRVLGETDTQYF. Full variable domain (rest looked up from reference TRBV30 and TRBJ2-3): SQTIHQWPATLVQPVGSPLSLECTVEGTSNPNLYWYRQAAGRGLQLLFYSVGIGQISSEVPQNLSASRPQDRQFILSSKKLLLSDSGFYLCAWSGRVLGETDTQYFGPGTRLTVL.

This chain links TRBV12-3 or TRBV12-4 with TRBJ1-1, with 10 bases matching TRBD1. J was trimmed by 11 bases and V by 4 bases; bases with no gene match: 7. This CDR3 spans 13 amino acids. The DNA for the CDR3 is TGTGCCAGCAGTTCCGGGACAGGGGTTTTGGCTTTCTTT. Its translation: CASSSGTGVLAFF.

The chain has TRBV10-3 and TRBJ2-7, with 10 bases fitting TRBD2. Germline lookup yields CDR1 ENHRY and CDR2 SYGVKD. J lost 2 bases, V lost 6 bases, and 7 bases had no gene match. The CDR3 is made up of 15 amino acids. The CDR3 DNA reads as TGTGCCATCAGCCCAACTAGCGGGACCCCCTACGAGCAGTACTTC. As protein: CAISPTSGTPYEQYF.

V gene TRBV27 combines with J gene TRBJ2-1; D gene uncertain. Germline-derived CDR1 and CDR2 are MNHEY and SMNVEV (reference sequence). The CDR3 contains 15 residues. V lost 3 bases and J 3 bases, leaving 12 bases between the germline ends. The DNA of the CDR3 is TGTGCCAGCAGTTTCATGCCTACGGGCTACAATGAGCAGTTCTTC. Residues: CASSFMPTGYNEQFF.

The rearrangement joins TRBV20-1 to TRBJ2-3, with 9 positions matching TRBD2. Germline CDR1 DFQATT, CDR2 SNEGSKA (reference sequence). With V trimmed by 5 bases and J by 2 bases, 5 bases remained unmatched. This CDR3 comprises 14 residues. The CDR3: CSAGASGTTDTQYF. DNA for the CDR3: TGCAGTGCTGGGGCTAGCGGGACCACAGATACGCAGTATTTT.

The V call is TRBV28, the J call TRBJ2-1, with 11 bases identical to TRBD2. J gave up 8 bases and V 1 base, and 13 bases lay outside the gene matches. The CDR3 is made up of 18 amino acids. Germline CDR1 reads MDHEN; CDR2 reads SYDVKM. This CDR3 is CASSLLGVAGGAGDEQFF. CDR3 DNA: TGTGCCAGCAGTTTATTGGGGGTAGCGGGGGGGGCCGGCGATGAGCAGTTCTTC.

V is TRBV7-9 and J is TRBJ1-2; a weak D match, TRBD1 (6 bases). The CDR3 sequence is 17 residues long. V lost 7 bases, J lost 0 bases, and 21 bases lay in between. Germline values: CDR1 SEHNR, CDR2 FQNEAQ (reference sequence). CDR3 amino acids: CASNSQGGALPNYGYTF. In DNA form, the CDR3 reads TGTGCCAGCAACTCGCAAGGGGGGGCCCTACCTAACTATGGCTACACCTTC.

V and J are TRBV2 and TRBJ2-1, with D tentatively TRBD2 (6 bases). This CDR3 region has 13 residues. Between the trimmed V and J ends, which lost 6 bases and 7 bases, there was a span of 13 bases. Germline CDR1 reads SNHLY; CDR2 reads FYNNEI. CDR3 amino acids: CASRGSGGNEQFF. The CDR3 nucleotides are TGTGCCAGCAGAGGTAGCGGAGGAAATGAGCAGTTCTTC. Variable domain in full (rest from reference TRBV2 and TRBJ2-1): EPEVTQTPSHQVTQMGQEVILRCVPISNHLYFYWYRQILGQKVEFLVSFYNNEISEKSEIFDDQFSVERPDGSNFTLKIRSTKLEDSAMYFCASRGSGGNEQFFGPGTRLTVL.

The chain combines TRBV7-2 with TRBJ2-1; D is unresolved. V shed 5 bases and J shed 7 bases, with 15 bases lying between them. CDR1 and CDR2 (germline): SGHTA, FQGNSA. The CDR3 loop spans 14 amino acids. CDR3 sequence reads: CASSPRERWNEQFF. Here the CDR3 DNA reads TGTGCCAGCAGCCCCCGCGAGAGGTGGAATGAGCAGTTCTTC.

This clonotype was recorded once. This chain joins TRBV7-2 and TRBJ2-7; TRBD1 is a possible D gene (6 bases). Germline V gives CDR1 SGHTA, CDR2 FQGNSA. This CDR3 spans 15 amino acids. V shed 5 bases and J shed 2 bases, with 16 bases lying between them. The CDR3 coding sequence is TGTGCCAGCAGCCGAGACCGGGACAATGCCTACGAGCAGTACTTC. It yields the protein CASSRDRDNAYEQYF.

This clonotype occurred once. The gene calls are TRBV19 and TRBJ1-5; D remains ambiguous. The V end lost 1 base, the J end lost 4 bases, and 8 bases lay between the germline ends. CDR3 length: 14 amino acids. The V gene's germline CDR1 is LNHDA and CDR2 SQIVND (reference sequence). The CDR3 sequence: CASSIGRVNQPQHF. CDR3 nucleotides: TGTGCCAGTAGTATAGGACGGGTTAATCAGCCCCAGCATTTT.

This clonotype was counted a single time. This chain joins TRBV12-5 and TRBJ2-3, with a possible D match to TRBD1 (7 bases). Germline V lookup: CDR1 LGHNT, CDR2 FRNRAP. V lost 4 bases and J 0 bases, leaving 14 bases between the germline ends. This CDR3 has 16 residues. CDR3 residues: CASGWDSGGSTDTQYF. The CDR3 region has the DNA TGTGCTAGTGGTTGGGACTCAGGGGGAAGCACAGATACGCAGTATTTT.

V is TRBV13 and J is TRBJ2-5; the match to TRBD2 covers 10 bases. The CDR3 has 16 amino acids. V lost 0 bases, J lost 3 bases, and 4 bases stayed unmatched. Per germline, CDR1 PRHDT and CDR2 FYEKMQ (reference sequence). This CDR3 reads CASSLGLGLAKETQYF. The CDR3 nucleotides read TGTGCCAGCAGCTTAGGATTGGGACTAGCGAAAGAGACCCAGTACTTC.

The rearrangement joins TRBV2 to TRBJ2-7; D uncertain. CDR1 SNHLY and CDR2 FYNNEI come from the germline V gene. The CDR3 is 14 residues long. Trimming took off 2 bases at V and 1 base at J, with 9 bases between the two ends. For the CDR3, the DNA is TGTGCCAGCAGTGAAACTAACCAGTCCTACGAGCAGTACTTC. Amino acid sequence: CASSETNQSYEQYF.

The chain carries TRBV7-9 and TRBJ1-4; 7 positions match TRBD1. This CDR3 is built from 15 residues. Germline CDR1 is SEHNR and CDR2 is FQNEAQ (reference sequence). Trimming took 7 bases from V and 4 from J; bases not matched to a gene: 9. CDR3 residues: CASTQGSYGNEKLFF. CDR3 in DNA: TGTGCCAGCACACAGGGGAGTTACGGTAATGAAAAACTGTTTTTT. The entire variable domain, with the rest obtained from reference TRBV7-9 and TRBJ1-4, is as follows: DTGVSQNPRHKITKRGQNVTFRCDPISEHNRLYWYRQTLGQGPEFLTYFQNEAQLEKSRLLSDRFSAERPKGSFSTLEIQRTEQGDSAMYLCASTQGSYGNEKLFFGSGTQLSVL.

CDR3 region: CASSIPRDITYEQYF. For the CDR3, the DNA is TGTGCCAGCAGTATACCCCGGGACATAACCTACGAGCAGTACTTC. The genes are TRBV6-2 or TRBV6-3 and TRBJ2-7; tentative D call: TRBD1 (6 bases). CDR3 length equals 15 residues. Between the trimmed V and J ends, which lost 5 bases and 2 bases, there was a span of 16 bases. Germline CDR1 and CDR2: MNHEY and SVGEGT.

CDR3 DNA: TGTGCCAGCCGCCCCTCCGGGGGCAGGCCCGGGGAGCTGTTTTTT. Its translation is CASRPSGGRPGELFF. The chain combines TRBV7-6 with TRBJ2-2; possibly TRBD1 or TRBD2 for D (6 bases each). The CDR3 loop spans 15 amino acids. V lost 8 bases and J 6 bases, leaving 19 bases between the germline ends. Germline assignment: CDR1 SGHVS and CDR2 FNYEAQ.

The chain recombines TRBV6-2 or TRBV6-3 with TRBJ2-7, with 7 bases matching TRBD1. V lost 6 bases, J lost 3 bases, and 11 bases stayed unmatched. This CDR3 is 15 amino acids long. From germline, CDR1 is MNHEY and CDR2 SVGEGT. CDR3 protein: CASSRTGRNFYEQYF. CDR3 nucleotide sequence: TGTGCCAGCAGCCGGACAGGAAGGAATTTCTACGAGCAGTACTTC.

The V call is TRBV10-2, the J call TRBJ2-3; possible D gene TRBD1, 5 bases. Germline V gene lookup returns CDR1 WSHSY and CDR2 SAAADI. This CDR3 is built from 17 residues. Trimming shortened V by 8 bases and J by 2 bases, and 23 bases separated the two germline ends. In DNA, the CDR3 is TGCGCCAGCGAGGCCTCTTGGGCAGGGATTCACACAGATACGCAGTATTTT. Translating gives CASEASWAGIHTDTQYF.

The chain joins TRBV4-1 to TRBJ1-2; a weak D match, TRBD1 (5 bases). There are 15 residues in the CDR3. V was trimmed by 1 base and J by 7 bases, leaving 16 bases between them. Germline loops: CDR1 MGHRA, CDR2 YSYEKL. CDR3 sequence reads: CASSQVATARPGYTF. The CDR3 DNA reads TGCGCCAGCAGCCAAGTTGCGACAGCTAGACCTGGCTACACCTTC.

The J gene is TRBJ2-7, the V gene TRBV20-1, with TRBD1 matching 7 bases. The CDR3 totals 15 residues. Trimming cost V 0 bases and J 0 bases; bases outside gene matches: 5. Germline CDR1 and CDR2: DFQATT and SNEGSKA (reference sequence). CDR3 in DNA: TGCAGTGCTAGAGACCCGACAGGGTTCTCCTACGAGCAGTACTTC. Encoded protein: CSARDPTGFSYEQYF.

The rearrangement links TRBV20-1 to TRBJ2-5; 7 bases match TRBD2. CDR1 and CDR2 (germline): DFQATT, SNEGSKA (reference sequence). CDR3 length equals 16 residues. Germline trimming cut 1 base from V and 5 bases from J; bases unmatched to any gene: 13. The CDR3 DNA sequence: TGCAGTGCTAGAGGGGGAGGGGTTACGGTCCTGGAGACCCAGTACTTC. This sequence encodes CSARGGGVTVLETQYF.